This TCR beta chain emerged from a study of OX40 agonist ivuxolimab in advanced cancers. Background on the study: Ivuxolimab is a fully human IgG2 antibody that activates OX40 (CD134).

The table came from immunoSEQ multiplex PCR; TCRdb's copy has only in-frame clones and leaves some out. The sample lists about 100,000 clones; 85% to 95% were seen once. Cycle 7 day 1, cycle 4 day 1, and baseline were the timepoints at which blood was sampled. Sequenced material: CD4+ or CD8+ T cells sorted from blood, taken in a trial of the OX40 agonist ivuxolimab. The receptor comes from an adult with an advanced solid tumor such as melanoma, head and neck, liver or kidney cancer.

This CDR3 reads CASSYRSGGPYEQYF. The CDR3 nucleotides are TGTGCCAGCAGTTACCGGAGCGGGGGCCCGTACGAGCAGTACTTC. The chain is built from TRBV6-5 and TRBJ2-7, with 8 bases lining up with TRBD2. Germline values: CDR1 MNHEY, CDR2 SVGAGI. V dropped 2 bases and J dropped 4; count of bases not matched to a gene: 7. This CDR3 has 15 residues.